A single sample gave rise to the 4 T cell receptor beta chains below, sequenced in a study of blood T cells in healthy people across ages. A J-beta primer mix and a sample-barcoded 5' primer were used in a second PCR of about 6 to 12 cycles. From the 5' RACE reads, TCRdb called clonotypes with MiXCR, one entry per CDR3 protein. The profile shows approximately 900,000 distinct CDR3 sequences, 45% to 50% of them singletons. The material sequenced was blood. Every receptor here comes from a man aged 25-45 years in good health.

The rearrangement joins TRBV10-3 to TRBJ2-3, with D perhaps matching TRBD1 (5 bases). Germline V lookup: CDR1 ENHRY, CDR2 SYGVKD. Trimming pared 6 bases from V and 4 bases from J, leaving 8 bases between. The length of the CDR3 is 12 residues. The CDR3 reads CAIRAGSDTQYF. The CDR3 DNA reads TGTGCCATCAGGGCAGGGTCAGATACGCAGTATTTT.

This clonotype appeared many times. This clone may be a read error of a much larger clone one base away. The CDR3 coding sequence is TGTGCCAGCAGTGTCAAAGGGGAAATGAGTGAGCAGTTCTTC. It is translated as CASSVKGEMSEQFF. The rearrangement joins TRBV28 to TRBJ2-1; perhaps TRBD1 as D (5 bases). Germline V gene lookup returns CDR1 MDHEN and CDR2 SYDVKM. CDR3 size: 14 residues. V lost 5 bases to trimming and J lost 9 bases, with 17 bases between them.

This clonotype was seen many times. The J gene is TRBJ2-2, the V gene TRBV11-2; D may be TRBD2 (5 bases). The CDR3 spans 14 residues. V was clipped by 1 base and J by 3 bases, with 6 bases between them. Germline V gene data show CDR1 as SGHAT and CDR2 as FQNNGV. The CDR3 here is CASSLGADTGELFF. For the CDR3, the DNA is TGTGCCAGCAGCTTAGGAGCGGACACCGGGGAGCTGTTTTTT.

J is TRBJ2-1 and V is TRBV12-3 or TRBV12-4, with D uncertain. The ends were cut back, 6 bases at V and 5 bases at J, with 11 bases in the middle. The CDR3 has 13 residues. CDR3 amino acids: CASRRVVHNEQFF. CDR3 nucleotides: TGTGCCAGCAGACGGGTAGTTCACAATGAGCAGTTCTTC.